These 26 T cell receptor beta chains were all obtained from the same sample, sequenced in a study of identical twins. TCRdb ran MiXCR on the 5' RACE reads and lists one entry per CDR3 protein. The sample consists of fewer than 550,000 distinct CDR3 sequences, roughly an eighth of them appearing once. These same records also appear under a second study, on yellow fever vaccine responses in identical twins.

Sequenced input: CD4+ T cells sorted from blood. The receptors were gathered from a woman between 18 and 29 years old in good health.

This clonotype was counted a few times. The chain uses TRBV28 and TRBJ2-2, with 9 bases aligning to TRBD1. The CDR3 spans 21 residues. With V trimmed by 5 bases and J by 0 bases, 19 bases remained unmatched. Germline loops: CDR1 MDHEN, CDR2 SYDVKM. CDR3 sequence: CASSLIPLRDREESNTGELFF. As DNA, the CDR3 is TGTGCCAGCAGTCTGATCCCACTCCGGGACAGGGAAGAATCGAACACCGGGGAGCTGTTTTTT.

This clonotype was seen a few times. The chain couples TRBV10-3 to TRBJ2-1; unclear D gene. Trimming removed 4 bases at V and 0 bases at J, with 4 bases between. Germline CDR1 reads ENHRY; CDR2 reads SYGVKD. The CDR3 contains 13 residues. CDR3 sequence reads: CAISGVSYNEQFF. CDR3 bases: TGTGCCATCAGTGGGGTCTCCTACAATGAGCAGTTCTTC.

The sample holds a few counts of this clonotype. V gene TRBV10-3 combines with J gene TRBJ2-1; the match to TRBD2 covers 16 bases. The germline gives CDR1 ENHRY, CDR2 SYGVKD. This CDR3 region has 14 residues. V shed 10 bases and J 5 bases; nucleotides not matched to a gene: 2. DNA of the CDR3: TGTGCCACCGGGACTAGCGGGAGGGACAATGAGCAGTTCTTC. Translation: CATGTSGRDNEQFF.

The rearrangement uses TRBV3-1 and TRBJ1-4; a weak D match, TRBD1 (5 bases). V lost 4 bases and J lost 0, with 9 bases in between. The CDR3 runs 15 residues. Germline V gene lookup returns CDR1 LGHDT and CDR2 YNNKEL (reference sequence). The CDR3 DNA follows: TGTGCCAGCAGCCTGGGGGGGACAACTAATGAAAAACTGTTTTTT. This sequence encodes CASSLGGTTNEKLFF.

This chain connects TRBV2 to TRBJ2-7; 8 nucleotides align to TRBD2. J lost 2 bases, V lost 4 bases, and 13 bases had no gene match. The CDR3 is made up of 17 amino acids. The germline CDR1 and CDR2 sequences are SNHLY and FYNNEI. CDR3 region: CASSASGLAGTPYEQYF. CDR3 nucleotide sequence: TGTGCCAGCAGTGCCTCCGGTCTAGCGGGTACACCCTACGAGCAGTACTTC.

The chain is built from TRBV3-1 and TRBJ2-7; 10 bases align to TRBD2. The V segment lost 4 bases and the J segment 2 bases; nucleotides outside the gene matches: 5. The CDR3 length is 15 residues. Germline V gene sequence: CDR1 LGHDT, CDR2 YNNKEL (reference sequence). This CDR3 reads CASSLGLADTYEQYF. The CDR3 coding sequence is TGTGCCAGCAGCCTCGGACTAGCGGATACCTACGAGCAGTACTTC.

This rearrangement joins TRBV20-1 to TRBJ2-4; no firm D call. Germline CDR1 is DFQATT and CDR2 is SNEGSKA (reference sequence). V was shortened by 7 bases and J by 1 base, with 14 bases between the two germline ends. The CDR3 runs 14 residues. The CDR3 is CSGFNVLAKNIQYF. As DNA, the CDR3 is TGCAGTGGGTTTAACGTTCTGGCCAAAAACATTCAGTACTTC.

This clonotype occurred many times. V is TRBV24-1 and J is TRBJ2-1; 7 bases are shared with TRBD1. Unmatched junction bases numbered 5, after V lost 4 bases and J lost 3 bases. The CDR3 runs to 15 residues. Germline lookup yields CDR1 KGHDR and CDR2 SFDVKD. The CDR3 nucleotides read TGTGCCACCAGTGACCCGGGACAGAGCTACAATGAGCAGTTCTTC. It encodes CATSDPGQSYNEQFF.

This clonotype was detected a few times. The chain couples TRBV7-3 to TRBJ2-3, with TRBD2 as a possible D gene (5 bases). The CDR3 loop spans 16 amino acids. The germline CDR1 and CDR2 sequences are SGHTA and FQGTGA. The V gene lost 5 bases and the J gene lost 4 bases, with 19 bases spanning the gap. The CDR3 is CASSQSSGIFSDTQYF. CDR3 DNA: TGTGCCAGCAGCCAAAGCTCCGGGATTTTCTCAGATACGCAGTATTTT.

At least ten counts were recorded for this clonotype. The V gene is TRBV11-2, the J gene TRBJ2-1; D gene uncertain. Trimming left V 1 base short and J 3 bases short, with 4 bases between. The CDR3 loop spans 13 amino acids. The germline V gene has CDR1 SGHAT and CDR2 FQNNGV. DNA of the CDR3: TGTGCCAGCAGCTTAGGGCACTACAATGAGCAGTTCTTC. Protein: CASSLGHYNEQFF.

This clonotype appeared many times. This chain joins TRBV7-9 and TRBJ2-7; 9 bases align to TRBD1. V trimming: 1 base; J trimming: 3 bases; junction bases outside the gene matches: 1. Germline V gene lookup returns CDR1 SEHNR and CDR2 FQNEAQ (reference sequence). This CDR3 has 14 residues. DNA of the CDR3: TGTGCCAGCAGCTTAGGACAGGGGGACTACGAGCAGTACTTC. Translated, it gives CASSLGQGDYEQYF.

The chain recombines TRBV6-2 or TRBV6-3 with TRBJ2-5, with 7 bases identical to TRBD2. V gave up 9 bases and J gave up 6 bases; unmatched junction bases: 13. Per germline, CDR1 MNHEY and CDR2 SVGEGT. The CDR3 has 14 amino acids. The CDR3 here is CASTPGAGRQTQYF. The CDR3 bases are TGTGCCAGTACTCCGGGAGCGGGACGGCAGACCCAGTACTTC.

This clonotype appeared a few times. The rearrangement joins TRBV3-1 to TRBJ1-2; D possibly corresponds to TRBD1 (6 bases). V was trimmed by 4 bases and J by 3 bases, leaving 12 bases between them. Germline-derived CDR1 and CDR2 are LGHDT and YNNKEL (reference sequence). CDR3 length: 14 amino acids. CDR3 sequence (DNA): TGTGCCAGCAGCCGCGGACAGCCCCACTATGGCTACACCTTC. Its translation is CASSRGQPHYGYTF.

Only a few counts were recorded for this clonotype. The V gene is TRBV10-3, the J gene TRBJ2-7, with 11 bases identical to TRBD2. The J segment lost 5 bases and the V segment lost 4 bases, leaving 7 bases of the junction unmatched. This CDR3 has 15 residues. Germline V CDR1 and CDR2: ENHRY, SYGVKD. The CDR3 spells CAISAVAGGPHEQYF. The CDR3 coding sequence is TGTGCCATCAGTGCCGTAGCGGGAGGGCCCCACGAGCAGTACTTC.

V usage is TRBV30 and J usage is TRBJ2-5; D gene unclear. The CDR3 contains 13 residues. Trimming left V 1 base short and J 2 bases short, with 8 bases between. Germline loops: CDR1 GTSNPN, CDR2 SVGIG (reference sequence). CDR3 sequence: CAWSGQVQETQYF. The DNA for the CDR3 is TGTGCCTGGAGTGGGCAGGTGCAAGAGACCCAGTACTTC. The variable domain in full, completed from reference TRBV30 and TRBJ2-5, reads SQTIHQWPATLVQPVGSPLSLECTVEGTSNPNLYWYRQAAGRGLQLLFYSVGIGQISSEVPQNLSASRPQDRQFILSSKKLLLSDSGFYLCAWSGQVQETQYFGPGTRLLVL.

This clonotype was picked up a small number of times. The chain carries TRBV5-1 and TRBJ2-1; 8 nucleotides line up with TRBD1. Germline assignment: CDR1 SGHRS and CDR2 YFSETQ. This CDR3 spans 15 amino acids. Trimming at V came to 3 bases and at J to 3 bases, leaving 5 bases not matched to a gene. The CDR3 is CASSWGDRRYNEQFF. The CDR3 DNA follows: TGCGCCAGCAGCTGGGGGGACAGGCGCTACAATGAGCAGTTCTTC. Full variable domain (rest looked up from reference TRBV5-1 and TRBJ2-1): KAGVTQTPRYLIKTRGQQVTLSCSPISGHRSVSWYQQTPGQGLQFLFEYFSETQRNKGNFPGRFSGRQFSNSRSEMNVSTLELGDSALYLCASSWGDRRYNEQFFGPGTRLTVL.

The chain carries TRBV10-2 and TRBJ2-5; D may correspond to TRBD1 or TRBD2 (5 bases each). The CDR3 is 12 amino acids. V was shortened by 4 bases and J by 5 bases, with 8 bases between the two germline ends. Germline V gives CDR1 WSHSY, CDR2 SAAADI. CDR3 DNA sequence: TGCGCCAGCAGTGCGGGACGTGAGACCCAGTACTTC. Protein sequence: CASSAGRETQYF.

V and J are TRBV28 and TRBJ2-3; 8 bases match TRBD2. With 6 bases clipped from V and 4 bases from J, the junction kept 6 bases outside the gene matches. The CDR3 sequence is 14 residues long. Germline values: CDR1 MDHEN, CDR2 SYDVKM. The CDR3: CASRPGLGPDTQYF. CDR3 nucleotide sequence: TGTGCCAGCAGGCCGGGACTAGGTCCAGATACGCAGTATTTT.

The sample holds one count of this clonotype. The chain combines TRBV5-1 with TRBJ2-7, with a possible D match to TRBD2 (7 bases). V was clipped by 4 bases and J by 4 bases, with 21 bases between them. Germline lookup yields CDR1 SGHRS and CDR2 YFSETQ. The CDR3 has 16 residues. CDR3: CASSTLGGGIRYEQYF. CDR3 nucleotide sequence: TGCGCCAGCAGCACCCTGGGGGGGGGCATTCGGTACGAGCAGTACTTC.

The chain links TRBV3-1 to TRBJ2-1; D may be TRBD2 (5 bases). CDR3 length equals 16 residues. Germline V gene data show CDR1 as LGHDT and CDR2 as YNNKEL (reference sequence). Trimming cost V 4 bases and J 4 bases, with 17 bases left between them. This CDR3 reads CASSLEALGSYNEQFF. The CDR3 DNA follows: TGTGCCAGCAGCCTGGAGGCACTAGGGTCATACAATGAGCAGTTCTTC.

This clonotype showed up just a few times. This chain links TRBV19 with TRBJ2-1; 12 nucleotides match TRBD2. CDR1 and CDR2 (germline): LNHDA, SQIVND (reference sequence). J lost 8 bases, V lost 8 bases, and 13 bases had no gene match. This CDR3 region has 16 residues. This CDR3 reads CASRKSGLAGLDEQFF. The DNA of the CDR3 is TGTGCCAGTCGAAAGTCCGGACTAGCGGGATTGGATGAGCAGTTCTTC.

V is TRBV28 and J is TRBJ1-1; TRBD1 is a possible D gene (6 bases). The germline V gene encodes CDR1 MDHEN and CDR2 SYDVKM. CDR3 size: 13 residues. V was shortened by 6 bases and J by 9 bases, with 17 bases between the two germline ends. CDR3 amino acids: CASRGGLTGQAFF. Here the CDR3 DNA reads TGTGCCAGCAGGGGGGGGTTGACAGGACAAGCTTTCTTT.

This rearrangement joins TRBV12-3 or TRBV12-4 to TRBJ2-7; D not certain. This CDR3 contains 12 residues. Trimming removed 10 bases at V and 6 bases at J, with 16 bases between. CDR3 nucleotides: TGTGCCACCGGCTGGACCACGCGCGAGCAGTACTTC. It is translated as CATGWTTREQYF.

This clonotype was counted only a few times. The rearrangement joins TRBV6-5 to TRBJ2-1; 8 bases fit TRBD1. V trimming: 2 bases; J trimming: 10 bases; junction bases outside the gene matches: 13. The CDR3 covers 16 residues. Looked up from germline, CDR1 is MNHEY and CDR2 is SVGAGI. DNA of the CDR3: TGTGCCAGCAGTTACATCCCATCACTGACAGGGGTCGAGCAGTTCTTC. It specifies CASSYIPSLTGVEQFF.

The chain recombines TRBV12-3 or TRBV12-4 with TRBJ2-7, with a tentative D call TRBD1 (6 bases). Trimming pared 5 bases from V and 3 bases from J, leaving 17 bases between. CDR3 length equals 15 residues. This CDR3 is CASSTPGQRRYEQYF. CDR3 coding DNA: TGTGCCAGCAGTACCCCGGGACAAAGGCGCTACGAGCAGTACTTC.

V gene TRBV20-1 combines with J gene TRBJ2-4; D remains unclear. The CDR3 is 12 residues long. V dropped 6 bases and J dropped 2 bases, with 8 bases sitting between them. Germline V lookup: CDR1 DFQATT, CDR2 SNEGSKA (reference sequence). Here the CDR3 reads CSAPPSKNIQYF. The CDR3 bases are TGCAGTGCCCCCCCTTCCAAAAACATTCAGTACTTC.